These 24 T cell receptor beta chains came from one sample sequenced in a study of blood T cell repertoires in COVID-19. Sequenced by immunoSEQ multiplex PCR; TCRdb stores in-frame clones only, minus some. The table records some 14,000 clones, 73% of them present only once. Sequencing was performed on peripheral blood. These receptors all stem from a man aged 65-85 years with acute or convalescent COVID-19.

This chain links TRBV7-2 with TRBJ1-2, with 7 bases matching TRBD1. This CDR3 is built from 15 residues. The germline V gene encodes CDR1 SGHTA and CDR2 FQGNSA. Trimming cost V 5 bases and J 5 bases; bases outside gene matches: 11. CDR3 bases: TGTGCCAGCAGCCAATCCGGACAGGCCTTGTATGGCTACACCTTC. Amino acid sequence: CASSQSGQALYGYTF. The whole variable domain, remainder taken from reference TRBV7-2 and TRBJ1-2, is GAGVSQSPSNKVTEKGKDVELRCDPISGHTALYWYRQSLGQGLEFLIYFQGNSAPDKSGLPSDRFSAERTGGSVSTLTIQRTQQEDSAVYLCASSQSGQALYGYTFGSGTRLTVV.

This sequence joins TRBV7-2 and TRBJ2-7; D possibly corresponds to TRBD2 (5 bases). This CDR3 contains 14 residues. CDR1 is SGHTA, CDR2 FQGNSA, per germline. V was cut by 4 bases and J by 0 bases, with 10 bases left in between. This chain's CDR3 is CASSSDYFSYEQYF. CDR3 coding DNA: TGTGCCAGCAGCTCTGACTATTTCTCCTACGAGCAGTACTTC.

The chain couples TRBV5-1 to TRBJ1-5, with D perhaps TRBD1 (5 bases). Germline CDR1 SGHRS, CDR2 YFSETQ. This CDR3 is built from 14 residues. V lost 2 bases to trimming and J lost 4 bases, with 10 bases between them. As DNA, the CDR3 is TGCGCCAGCAGCTTCCGGGGGGGAAATCAGCCCCAGCATTTT. This translates into CASSFRGGNQPQHF.

The rearrangement links TRBV4-2 to TRBJ1-1; the D gene is possibly TRBD1 (6 bases). CDR3 length equals 16 residues. CDR1 is LGHNA and CDR2 is YNFKEQ in the germline V gene. Trimming cost V 0 bases and J 1 base, with 12 bases left between them. CDR3 loop: CASSQDLQGPNTEAFF. CDR3 DNA: TGTGCCAGCAGCCAAGACTTACAGGGCCCGAACACTGAAGCTTTCTTT.

The chain is built from TRBV9 and TRBJ2-2; D may be TRBD2 (6 bases). V shed 4 bases and J shed 5 bases, with 24 bases lying between them. Per germline, CDR1 SGDLS and CDR2 YYNGEE. The CDR3 has 18 residues. The CDR3 nucleotides are TGTGCCAGCAGCTCACAAACCGGGACTTTCTCCCTGACCGGGGAGCTGTTTTTT. It codes for CASSSQTGTFSLTGELFF.

This clone has a single count. The rearrangement uses TRBV7-9 and TRBJ1-6; D remains ambiguous. This CDR3 has 18 amino acids. Germline V gives CDR1 SEHNR, CDR2 FQNEAQ (reference sequence). V was cut by 3 bases and J by 0 bases, with 15 bases left in between. CDR3 amino acids: CASSFYRELSSYNSPLHF. DNA for the CDR3: TGTGCCAGCAGCTTCTACCGGGAGCTGAGCTCCTATAATTCACCCCTCCACTTT.

This rearrangement joins TRBV15 to TRBJ2-1, with TRBD2 identical over 11 bases. The ends lost 0 bases at V and 6 bases at J; junction bases unmatched: 7. Germline V CDR1 and CDR2: LNHNV, YYDKDF (reference sequence). The CDR3 runs to 17 residues. CDR3 DNA: TGTGCCACCAGCAGAGATCGATTAGCGGGGGGGCGCAATGAGCAGTTCTTC. Its protein is CATSRDRLAGGRNEQFF.

The chain couples TRBV20-1 to TRBJ2-3; D is undetermined. The germline gives CDR1 DFQATT, CDR2 SNEGSKA (reference sequence). V lost 3 bases and J lost 8, with 6 bases in between. This CDR3 is built from 10 residues. This CDR3 reads CSASRGTQYF. CDR3 coding DNA: TGCAGTGCTAGCAGAGGTACGCAGTATTTT.

This clone was found a few times. This chain uses TRBV20-1 with TRBJ2-3; possible D gene TRBD2, 6 bases. This CDR3 region has 16 residues. The V end was cut by 3 bases, the J end by 5 bases, with 21 bases between. Per the germline V gene, CDR1 is DFQATT and CDR2 is SNEGSKA (reference sequence). CDR3 DNA sequence: TGCAGTGCTAGTGACCCGGGACTCCGAGGTAGAGATACGCAGTATTTT. As protein: CSASDPGLRGRDTQYF.

This chain joins TRBV5-4 and TRBJ2-2; the match to TRBD1 covers 10 bases. After removal of 4 bases from V and 5 bases from J, the junction contained 5 bases not matched to a gene. Germline CDR1 SGHNT, CDR2 YYREEE (reference sequence). The CDR3 runs 15 residues. The CDR3 here is CASSSRQGATGELFF. The DNA of the CDR3 is TGTGCCAGCAGCAGTCGACAGGGGGCAACCGGGGAGCTGTTTTTT.

This chain joins TRBV7-8 and TRBJ2-5; D unresolved. The CDR3 totals 11 residues. The germline V gene encodes CDR1 SGHVS and CDR2 FQNEAQ. The V gene lost 5 bases and the J gene lost 5 bases, with 6 bases spanning the gap. The CDR3 DNA reads as TGTGCCAGCAGCCCCAGGGAGACCCAGTACTTC. It translates to CASSPRETQYF.

This chain uses TRBV27 with TRBJ2-5, with 8 bases matching TRBD2. The CDR3 has 16 residues. V lost 2 bases, J lost 7 bases, and 12 bases stayed unmatched. Germline loops: CDR1 MNHEY, CDR2 SMNVEV (reference sequence). CDR3 sequence (DNA): TGTGCCAGCAGTTTAACCCCATCCGGGGGGGCCGGGACCCAGTACTTC. Its protein product is CASSLTPSGGAGTQYF.

A few counts support this clone. The CDR3 coding sequence is TGTGCCACCAGTACCGATACCCCCGGGACTAGCGGAAACACAGATACGCAGTATTTT. It specifies CATSTDTPGTSGNTDTQYF. V gene TRBV15 combines with J gene TRBJ2-3; 11 bases fit TRBD2. From germline, CDR1 is LNHNV and CDR2 YYDKDF (reference sequence). Unmatched junction bases numbered 16, after V lost 6 bases and J lost 2 bases. The CDR3 covers 19 residues.

The chain recombines TRBV10-3 with TRBJ1-1; 7 bases agree with TRBD1. This CDR3 has 15 residues. The V segment lost 6 bases and the J segment 3 bases; nucleotides outside the gene matches: 10. Germline CDR1 reads ENHRY; CDR2 reads SYGVKD. CDR3 nucleotides: TGTGCCATCAGCTCAGTGGATACAGGGGACACTGAAGCTTTCTTT. Amino acid sequence: CAISSVDTGDTEAFF.

This clone came up once. This chain connects TRBV20-1 to TRBJ2-1; 10 bases map to TRBD2. The V gene end was trimmed by 3 bases and the J gene end by 6 bases; junction bases not matched to a gene: 5. Germline lookup yields CDR1 DFQATT and CDR2 SNEGSKA (reference sequence). CDR3 length: 14 amino acids. The CDR3 coding sequence is TGCAGTGCTAGTCCTAGCGGGAGACTCAATGAGCAGTTCTTC. It translates to CSASPSGRLNEQFF.

V usage is TRBV6-5 and J usage is TRBJ1-5, with a possible D match to TRBD1 (5 bases). The CDR3 extends over 12 amino acids. Trimming took off 6 bases at V and 4 bases at J, with 7 bases between the two ends. Germline V gene lookup returns CDR1 MNHEY and CDR2 SVGAGI. The CDR3 sequence is CASRSGNQPQHF. The CDR3 region has the DNA TGTGCCAGCAGGTCAGGGAATCAGCCCCAGCATTTT.

This sequence joins TRBV28 and TRBJ1-4; possibly TRBD1 for D (6 bases). The V end lost 5 bases, the J end lost 4 bases, and 14 bases lay between the germline ends. Looked up from germline, CDR1 is MDHEN and CDR2 is SYDVKM. This CDR3 contains 15 residues. CDR3 loop: CASSSPGQSNEKLFF. CDR3 nucleotide sequence: TGTGCCAGCAGTAGTCCGGGACAAAGTAATGAAAAACTGTTTTTT.

DNA of the CDR3: TGTGCCAGCAGCTTAGGGGCGGGCCCATCCTACGAGCAGTACTTC. Protein product: CASSLGAGPSYEQYF. The chain uses TRBV11-2 and TRBJ2-7, with D perhaps TRBD2 (5 bases). The CDR3 runs to 15 residues. The ends were cut back, 1 base at V and 1 base at J, with 11 bases in the middle. Germline CDR1 reads SGHAT; CDR2 reads FQNNGV. Together with reference TRBV11-2 and TRBJ2-7, the CDR3 gives the full variable domain: EAGVAQSPRYKIIEKRQSVAFWCNPISGHATLYWYQQILGQGPKLLIQFQNNGVVDDSQLPKDRFSAERLKGVDSTLKIQPAKLEDSAVYLCASSLGAGPSYEQYFGPGTRLTVT.

This chain joins TRBV5-1 and TRBJ2-5; 14 nucleotides line up with TRBD2. The trim removed 3 bases at V and 5 bases at J, leaving 6 bases unmatched. This CDR3 is built from 16 residues. Germline V gene data show CDR1 as SGHRS and CDR2 as YFSETQ. CDR3 coding DNA: TGCGCCAGCAGCTGGGGACTAGCGGGAGATGGGGAGACCCAGTACTTC. Translation gives CASSWGLAGDGETQYF.

The CDR3 spells CASSKTSGSPGELFF. In DNA, the CDR3 is TGTGCCAGCAGTAAGACTAGCGGGAGTCCCGGGGAGCTGTTTTTT. The chain combines TRBV6-2 or TRBV6-3 with TRBJ2-2, with TRBD2 matching over 12 bases. The CDR3 sequence is 15 residues long. J lost 6 bases, V lost 5 bases, and 4 bases had no gene match. The germline CDR1 and CDR2 sequences are MNHEY and SVGEGT.

This clone occurred a few times. CDR3 bases: TGTGCCACCAGCGTCTCGACTAGCGGGAGTTCGAAAGATACGCAGTATTTT. This encodes CATSVSTSGSSKDTQYF. The chain employs TRBV15 and TRBJ2-3; 12 bases map to TRBD2. The trim removed 5 bases at V and 5 bases at J, leaving 11 bases unmatched. The CDR3 extends over 17 amino acids. Looked up from germline, CDR1 is LNHNV and CDR2 is YYDKDF (reference sequence).

The V gene is TRBV28, the J gene TRBJ2-4; TRBD1 agrees at 8 bases. With V trimmed by 4 bases and J by 4 bases, 3 bases remained unmatched. This CDR3 has 14 amino acids. Germline V lookup: CDR1 MDHEN, CDR2 SYDVKM. CDR3 nucleotides: TGTGCCAGCAGTTGGCGACAGGGGAAAAACATTCAGTACTTC. Its protein is CASSWRQGKNIQYF. Full variable domain (outside the CDR3, taken from reference TRBV28 and TRBJ2-4): DVKVTQSSRYLVKRTGEKVFLECVQDMDHENMFWYRQDPGLGLRLIYFSYDVKMKEKGDIPEGYSVSREKKERFSLILESASTNQTSMYLCASSWRQGKNIQYFGAGTRLSVL.

CDR3 nucleotides: TGTGCCAGCGGGGCAGGGTCGGGCACTGAAGCTTTCTTT. It translates to CASGAGSGTEAFF. The chain recombines TRBV5-6 with TRBJ1-1, with a possible D match to TRBD1 (5 bases). V lost 7 bases, J lost 4 bases, and 14 bases lay in between. CDR3 size: 13 residues. Germline V CDR1 and CDR2: SGHDT, YYEEEE.

This rearrangement joins TRBV15 to TRBJ2-3; D is uncertain. The CDR3 has 12 residues. Between the trimmed V and J ends, which lost 1 base and 3 bases, there was a span of 2 bases. Germline lookup yields CDR1 LNHNV and CDR2 YYDKDF (reference sequence). CDR3 nucleotides: TGTGCCACCAGCAGAGCGACAGATACGCAGTATTTT. Translation gives CATSRATDTQYF.